Below are 5 T cell receptor beta chains sequenced from a single sample in a study of CD4 and CD8 cells across lung adenocarcinoma regions. TCRdb reanalysed the PCR reads using MiXCR and keeps one entry per CDR3 protein. The sample lists under 30,000 distinct CDR3 sequences, approximately 53% seen once, with about half in the top ten. Sequenced: CD8+ T cells from the center of a lung tumor. These receptors were collected from a male donor with lung adenocarcinoma. The CD4 and CD8 labels of this study may be unreliable.

In its sample, this clonotype was seen a few times. Compared with germline, one end of the junction differs, possibly owing to a read error. The DNA of the CDR3 is TGTGCCAGCAGTGAAGCGGGGATGGGGGCTGAAAACACTCAGTACTTC. It translates to CASSEAGMGAENTQYF. This chain links TRBV6-1 with TRBJ2-3, with D perhaps TRBD1 (6 bases). The J call could be wrong; TRBJ2-4 is a better fit for the DNA end. The V gene's germline CDR1 is MNHNS and CDR2 SASEGT. CDR3 size: 16 residues.

About this clonotype: This may come from a read error, since a much larger clone is one base off. The chain combines TRBV11-3 with TRBJ2-5, with TRBD2 matching over 8 bases. The CDR3 length is 15 residues. Germline V lookup: CDR1 SGHNT, CDR2 YENEEA. V shed 6 bases, J shed 11 bases, and the junction held 17 bases outside the gene matches. CDR3: CASSPGLAGRNEQYF. DNA of the CDR3: TGTGCCAGCAGTCCGGGGCTAGCGGGTCGCAATGAGCAGTACTTC.

The chain recombines TRBV20-1 with TRBJ1-6; 8 bases agree with TRBD1. Germline CDR1 is DFQATT and CDR2 is SNEGSKA (reference sequence). Germline trimming cut 6 bases from V and 8 bases from J; bases unmatched to any gene: 9. The CDR3 runs 14 residues. This CDR3 reads CSAETTGVDSPLHF. CDR3 coding DNA: TGCAGTGCAGAGACGACAGGGGTGGATTCACCCCTCCACTTT.

The genes are TRBV9 and TRBJ2-3; D perhaps matches TRBD2 (7 bases). V was pared by 0 bases and J by 2 bases, with 13 bases between. This CDR3 comprises 16 residues. In germline, CDR1 is SGDLS, CDR2 YYNGEE. Here the CDR3 reads CASSVEGGRHTDTQYF. DNA of the CDR3: TGTGCCAGCAGCGTAGAGGGGGGGAGGCACACAGATACGCAGTATTTT.

Notes on this clonotype: At one boundary the junction diverges from the germline segment, which might be a read error. This chain connects TRBV6-1 to TRBJ2-4; possibly TRBD1 or TRBD2 for D (5 bases each). CDR1 is MNHNS and CDR2 is SASEGT in the germline V gene. The CDR3 is 16 residues long. This CDR3 is CASSPSGLGAKNTQYF. In DNA, the CDR3 is TGTGCCAGCAGCCCCTCGGGGCTGGGAGCCAAAAACACTCAGTACTTC.